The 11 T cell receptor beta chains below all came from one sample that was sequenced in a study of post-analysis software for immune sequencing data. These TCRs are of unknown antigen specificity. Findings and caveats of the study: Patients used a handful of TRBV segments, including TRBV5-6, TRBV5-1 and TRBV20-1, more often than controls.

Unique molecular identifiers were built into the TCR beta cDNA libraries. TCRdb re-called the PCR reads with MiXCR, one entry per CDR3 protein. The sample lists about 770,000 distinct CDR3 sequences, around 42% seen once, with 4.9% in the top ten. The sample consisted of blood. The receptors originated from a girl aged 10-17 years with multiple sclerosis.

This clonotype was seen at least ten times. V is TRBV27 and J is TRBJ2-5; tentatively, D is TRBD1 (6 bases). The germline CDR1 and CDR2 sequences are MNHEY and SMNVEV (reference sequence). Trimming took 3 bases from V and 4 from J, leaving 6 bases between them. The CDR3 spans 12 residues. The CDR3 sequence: CASSFRGETQYF. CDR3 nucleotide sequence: TGTGCCAGCAGTTTCAGGGGAGAGACCCAGTACTTC.

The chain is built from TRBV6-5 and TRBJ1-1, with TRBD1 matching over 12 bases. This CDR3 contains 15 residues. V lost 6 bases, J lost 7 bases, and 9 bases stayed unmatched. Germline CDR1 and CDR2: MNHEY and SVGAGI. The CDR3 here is CASSAPGQGADEAFF. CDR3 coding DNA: TGTGCCAGCAGCGCACCGGGACAGGGGGCTGATGAAGCTTTCTTT.

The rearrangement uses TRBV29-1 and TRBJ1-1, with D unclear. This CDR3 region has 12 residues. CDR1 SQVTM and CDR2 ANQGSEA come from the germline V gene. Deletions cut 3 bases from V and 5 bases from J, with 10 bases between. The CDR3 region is CSVEVGRTEAFF. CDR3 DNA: TGCAGCGTTGAGGTAGGACGGACTGAAGCTTTCTTT.

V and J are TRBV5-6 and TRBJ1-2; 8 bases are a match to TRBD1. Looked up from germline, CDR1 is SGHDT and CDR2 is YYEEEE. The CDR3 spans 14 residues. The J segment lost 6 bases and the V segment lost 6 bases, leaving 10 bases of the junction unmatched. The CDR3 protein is CASTSWPGGDGYTF. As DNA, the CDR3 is TGTGCCAGCACCTCATGGCCAGGGGGCGATGGCTACACCTTC.

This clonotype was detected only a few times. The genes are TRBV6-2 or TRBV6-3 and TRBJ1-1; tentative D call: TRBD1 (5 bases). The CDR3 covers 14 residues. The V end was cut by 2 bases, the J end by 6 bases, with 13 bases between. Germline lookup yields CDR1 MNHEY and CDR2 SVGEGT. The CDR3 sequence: CASSYVWGDPEAFF. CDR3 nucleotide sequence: TGTGCCAGCAGTTACGTTTGGGGGGACCCTGAAGCTTTCTTT.

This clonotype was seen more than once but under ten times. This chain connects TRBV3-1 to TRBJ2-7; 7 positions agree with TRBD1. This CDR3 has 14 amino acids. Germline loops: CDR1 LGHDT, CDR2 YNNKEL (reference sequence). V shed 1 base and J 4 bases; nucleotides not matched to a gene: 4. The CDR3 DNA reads TGTGCCAGCAGCCAAGTAGGGGGCCTTTACGAGCAGTACTTC. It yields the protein CASSQVGGLYEQYF.

CDR3 DNA: TGTGCCAGCAGCTTATGGCCAGGAGTTGAGCAGTACTTC. Translated, it gives CASSLWPGVEQYF. The rearrangement uses TRBV7-8 and TRBJ2-5; D unclear. Germline CDR1 is SGHVS and CDR2 is FQNEAQ. V lost 2 bases and J 11 bases, leaving 15 bases between the germline ends. This CDR3 spans 13 amino acids.

CDR3 DNA: TGTGCCAGCGGGAACAATGAGCAGTACTTC. Translated, it gives CASGNNEQYF. The chain joins TRBV6-5 to TRBJ2-5; D not certain. This CDR3 has 10 amino acids. Trimming took off 8 bases at V and 11 bases at J, with 12 bases between the two ends. Germline CDR1 and CDR2: MNHEY and SVGAGI.

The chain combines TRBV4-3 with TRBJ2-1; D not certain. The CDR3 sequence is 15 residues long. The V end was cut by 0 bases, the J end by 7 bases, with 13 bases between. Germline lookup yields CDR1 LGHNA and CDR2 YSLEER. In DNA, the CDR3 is TGCGCCAGCAGCCAAGAAGGGTGGGGTGGGAATGAGCAGTTCTTC. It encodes CASSQEGWGGNEQFF.

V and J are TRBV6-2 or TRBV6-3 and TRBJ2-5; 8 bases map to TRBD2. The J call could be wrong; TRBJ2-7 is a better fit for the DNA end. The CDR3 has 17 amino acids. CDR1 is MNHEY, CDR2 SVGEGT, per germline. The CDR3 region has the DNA TGTGCCAGCATTCCCCGAGAGGTAGCGGGATCCCACTACGAGCAGTACTTC. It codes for CASIPREVAGSHYEQYF.

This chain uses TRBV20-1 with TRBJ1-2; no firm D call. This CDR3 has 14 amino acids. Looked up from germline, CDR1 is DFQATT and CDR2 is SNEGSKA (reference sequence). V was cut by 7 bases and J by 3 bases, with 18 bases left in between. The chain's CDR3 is CSVPDLTPYYGYTF. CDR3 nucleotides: TGCAGTGTCCCAGACCTCACGCCCTACTATGGCTACACCTTC.